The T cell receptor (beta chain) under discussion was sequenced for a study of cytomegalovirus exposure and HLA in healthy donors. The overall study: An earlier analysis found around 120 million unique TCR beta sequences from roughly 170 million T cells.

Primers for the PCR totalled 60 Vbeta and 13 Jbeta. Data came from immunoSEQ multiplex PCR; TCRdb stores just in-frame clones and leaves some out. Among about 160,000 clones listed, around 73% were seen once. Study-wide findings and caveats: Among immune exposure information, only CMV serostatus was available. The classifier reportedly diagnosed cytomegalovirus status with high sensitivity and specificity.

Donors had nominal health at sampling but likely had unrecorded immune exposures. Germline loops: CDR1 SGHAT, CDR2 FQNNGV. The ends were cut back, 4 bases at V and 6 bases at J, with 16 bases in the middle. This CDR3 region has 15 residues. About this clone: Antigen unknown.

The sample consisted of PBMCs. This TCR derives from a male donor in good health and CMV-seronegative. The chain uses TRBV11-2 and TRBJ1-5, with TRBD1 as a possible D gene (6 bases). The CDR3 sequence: CASSWGSGGSQPQHF. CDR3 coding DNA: TGTGCCAGCAGCTGGGGGTCGGGGGGCAGTCAGCCCCAGCATTTT. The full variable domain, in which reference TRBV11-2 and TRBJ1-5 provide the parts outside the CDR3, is EAGVAQSPRYKIIEKRQSVAFWCNPISGHATLYWYQQILGQGPKLLIQFQNNGVVDDSQLPKDRFSAERLKGVDSTLKIQPAKLEDSAVYLCASSWGSGGSQPQHFGDGTRLSIL.